This paragraph covers one TCR beta chain sequence. The record originates from a study of control samples from healthy donors and cancer patients. The repertoire was sequenced with immunoSEQ multiplex PCR; TCRdb's copy has only in-frame clones and lacks some. The table shows about 120,000 clones, with roughly 90% occurring only once. Germline values: CDR1 SGHAT, CDR2 FQNNGV. Trimming removed 5 bases at V and 7 bases at J, with 17 bases between. This CDR3 spans 15 amino acids. The sequencing sample was made of blood. The sequence came from a woman between 18 and 29 years old in good health. The chain couples TRBV11-2 to TRBJ1-4; D possibly corresponds to TRBD1 (5 bases). The CDR3 DNA sequence: TGTGCCAGCAGCCAAAACGGGGCAGCCGGTGAAAAACTGTTTTTT. As protein: CASSQNGAAGEKLFF.